These 27 T cell receptor beta chains originate from one sample sequenced in a study of response to subunit inactivated influenza vaccine. TCRdb reprocessed the RT-PCR reads via MiXCR and lists one record per CDR3 protein. Here the sample spans 700,000 to 900,000 distinct CDR3 sequences, 21% being singletons. Sequencing was performed on PBMCs from blood, taken around 5 days after vaccination. Every receptor here comes from a man aged 50-59 years who received an inactivated influenza vaccine.

This clonotype was counted only a few times. The chain has TRBV6-1 and TRBJ2-1, with D uncertain. V gave up 6 bases and J gave up 7 bases, with 16 bases separating them. The CDR3 consists of 14 residues. Germline V gene sequence: CDR1 MNHNS, CDR2 SASEGT. The CDR3, as DNA: TGTGCCAGCAGCCTGGAAGGAAGGTCGAATGAGCAGTTCTTC. Translation: CASSLEGRSNEQFF.

The CDR3 sequence is CASTAPGGNTEAFF. The CDR3 region has the DNA TGCGCCAGCACTGCCCCCGGTGGGAACACTGAAGCTTTCTTT. The chain has TRBV5-1 and TRBJ1-1; D is ambiguous. The germline V gene encodes CDR1 SGHRS and CDR2 YFSETQ. Trimming cost V 6 bases and J 1 base, with 13 bases left between them. CDR3 length: 14 residues.

The V call is TRBV18, the J call TRBJ2-1; 7 nucleotides align to TRBD1. Germline V gene sequence: CDR1 KGHSH, CDR2 LQKENI. There are 12 residues in the CDR3. V shed 8 bases and J 10 bases; nucleotides not matched to a gene: 8. The CDR3 is CASRGTGAEQFF. The CDR3 DNA reads as TGTGCCAGCCGAGGAACAGGGGCCGAGCAGTTCTTC. The full variable domain, in which reference TRBV18 and TRBJ2-1 provide the parts outside the CDR3, is NAGVMQNPRHLVRRRGQEARLRCSPMKGHSHVYWYRQLPEEGLKFMVYLQKENIIDESGMPKERFSAEFPKEGPSILRIQQVVRGDSAAYFCASRGTGAEQFFGPGTRLTVL.

This clonotype was counted between two and nine times. Compared with germline, one end of the junction differs, possibly owing to a read error. This sequence joins TRBV7-7 and TRBJ2-3; D not certain. There are 13 residues in the CDR3. Germline V gives CDR1 SSHAT, CDR2 FNYEAQ (reference sequence). The chain's CDR3 is CASSFAESDTQYF. The CDR3 region has the DNA TGTGCTAGCAGCTTTGCCGAGTCAGATACGCAGTATTTT.

This clonotype was seen a handful of times. The chain carries TRBV12-3 or TRBV12-4 and TRBJ1-1; D gene unclear. The CDR3 totals 14 residues. V lost 7 bases, J lost 7 bases, and 19 bases lay in between. CDR3 region: CASTLNPGTFEAFF. CDR3 sequence (DNA): TGTGCCAGCACCCTCAACCCGGGAACCTTTGAAGCTTTCTTT.

The CDR3 DNA follows: TGTGCCAGCAGTTACTCGTCGGCTGGAGCTGCCGAGCAGTACTTC. Residues: CASSYSSAGAAEQYF. The chain is built from TRBV6-5 and TRBJ2-7; no reliable D call. Trimming pared 0 bases from V and 6 bases from J, leaving 15 bases between. The germline gives CDR1 MNHEY, CDR2 SVGAGI. This CDR3 is built from 15 residues.

The chain is built from TRBV5-1 and TRBJ1-1; perhaps TRBD1 as D (6 bases). CDR1 SGHRS and CDR2 YFSETQ come from the germline V gene. The CDR3 is 15 residues long. Trimming shortened V by 2 bases and J by 2 bases, and 13 bases separated the two germline ends. The CDR3 sequence is CASSFTTGINTEAFF. CDR3 in DNA: TGCGCCAGCAGCTTTACGACAGGAATCAACACTGAAGCTTTCTTT.

The chain joins TRBV12-3 or TRBV12-4 to TRBJ2-7; D uncertain. V lost 0 bases and J 3 bases, leaving 9 bases between the germline ends. The CDR3 contains 14 residues. CDR3 sequence: CASSLAPWFYEQYF. CDR3 in DNA: TGTGCCAGCAGTTTAGCGCCATGGTTCTACGAGCAGTACTTC.

This clonotype was seen a few times. The chain links TRBV5-1 to TRBJ2-1; the match to TRBD2 covers 8 bases. Germline-derived CDR1 and CDR2 are SGHRS and YFSETQ. The CDR3 spans 16 residues. V trimming: 4 bases; J trimming: 5 bases; junction bases outside the gene matches: 11. The DNA for the CDR3 is TGCGCCAGCAGCAGATCGGGGGGGCCAATGAACAATGAGCAGTTCTTC. Translating gives CASSRSGGPMNNEQFF.

This clonotype was detected only a few times. The junction does not match germline at one end; this may be a read error. The rearrangement links TRBV7-9 to TRBJ2-2; D is unclear. CDR1 and CDR2 from the germline V gene are SEHNR and FQNEAQ (reference sequence). The CDR3 sequence is 14 residues long. CDR3 protein: CASTLKGEGGELFF. DNA of the CDR3: TGTGCCAGCACCTTAAAGGGTGAAGGCGGGGAGCTGTTTTTT.

The rearrangement joins TRBV28 to TRBJ2-1, with 7 positions matching TRBD1. Looked up from germline, CDR1 is MDHEN and CDR2 is SYDVKM. The CDR3 runs 17 residues. Unmatched junction bases numbered 10, after V lost 0 bases and J lost 5 bases. CDR3 DNA sequence: TGTGCCAGCAGTTTATGGGGCGGGCAGGGGGTCGACAATGAGCAGTTCTTC. Encoded protein: CASSLWGGQGVDNEQFF. Filled out from reference TRBV28 and TRBJ2-1, the complete variable domain reads DVKVTQSSRYLVKRTGEKVFLECVQDMDHENMFWYRQDPGLGLRLIYFSYDVKMKEKGDIPEGYSVSREKKERFSLILESASTNQTSMYLCASSLWGGQGVDNEQFFGPGTRLTVL.

The J gene is TRBJ1-5, the V gene TRBV12-3 or TRBV12-4, with TRBD1 as a possible D gene (5 bases). This CDR3 has 16 amino acids. With 3 bases removed from V and 1 base from J, the gap between germline ends came to 13 bases. CDR3 in DNA: TGTGCCAGCAGTTTGTCCAGGGTGACAAGCAATCAGCCCCAGCATTTT. This sequence encodes CASSLSRVTSNQPQHF.

The chain uses TRBV9 and TRBJ2-2, with 10 bases fitting TRBD2. This CDR3 spans 17 amino acids. Germline CDR1 reads SGDLS; CDR2 reads YYNGEE. The V and J ends lost 3 bases and 4 bases, in that order; junction bases with no gene match: 9. CDR3 in DNA: TGTGCCAGCAGCGAGTATGGGACTAGCGCGATCACCGGGGAGCTGTTTTTT. Residues: CASSEYGTSAITGELFF.

The V call is TRBV25-1, the J call TRBJ2-7, with TRBD2 identical over 7 bases. Germline CDR1 and CDR2: MGHDK and SYGVNS. V shed 5 bases and J 9 bases; nucleotides not matched to a gene: 4. The CDR3 sequence is 11 residues long. The CDR3 is CASSPGGGQYF. CDR3 sequence (DNA): TGTGCCAGCAGTCCCGGCGGGGGGCAGTACTTC.

This clonotype turned up a few times. The V call is TRBV7-2, the J call TRBJ2-7, with 8 bases matching TRBD2. Germline values: CDR1 SGHTA, CDR2 FQGNSA. Trimming at V came to 5 bases and at J to 1 base, leaving 13 bases not matched to a gene. The CDR3 runs to 17 residues. The CDR3 spells CASSTKTSGTSSYEQYF. DNA for the CDR3: TGTGCCAGCAGCACTAAGACTTCCGGGACTAGTTCCTACGAGCAGTACTTC.

V is TRBV6-4 and J is TRBJ2-3, with 12 bases fitting TRBD2. The germline V gene has CDR1 MRHNA and CDR2 SNTAGT. CDR3 length: 18 amino acids. The V gene end was trimmed by 0 bases and the J gene end by 2 bases; junction bases not matched to a gene: 6. CDR3 in amino acids: CASSDSMGLAGSTDTQYF. CDR3 in DNA: TGTGCCAGCAGTGACTCAATGGGACTAGCGGGCTCCACAGATACGCAGTATTTT.

The rearrangement joins TRBV3-1 to TRBJ2-5; D is unclear. Between the trimmed V and J ends, which lost 3 bases and 7 bases, there was a span of 9 bases. Germline-derived CDR1 and CDR2 are LGHDT and YNNKEL (reference sequence). CDR3 length equals 12 residues. Written as DNA, the CDR3 is TGTGCCAGCAGCCAGGGGTGGTGGACCCAGTACTTC. Protein: CASSQGWWTQYF.

Only a few counts were recorded for this clonotype. This sequence joins TRBV7-9 and TRBJ2-3; 8 bases line up with TRBD2. Germline-derived CDR1 and CDR2 are SEHNR and FQNEAQ (reference sequence). J was trimmed by 5 bases and V by 5 bases; bases with no gene match: 9. The CDR3 length is 15 residues. This chain's CDR3 is CASSPAGVLRDTQYF. CDR3 DNA: TGTGCCAGCAGCCCAGCGGGGGTCCTCCGAGATACGCAGTATTTT.

This chain links TRBV10-3 with TRBJ1-3; no definite D call. Germline V gives CDR1 ENHRY, CDR2 SYGVKD. Trimming cost V 1 base and J 0 bases, with 7 bases left between them. This CDR3 spans 15 amino acids. As DNA, the CDR3 is TGTGCCATCAGTGAGTACGGGAGCTCTGGAAACACCATATATTTT. Translating gives CAISEYGSSGNTIYF.

This clonotype appeared many times. The chain carries TRBV7-2 and TRBJ2-7, with D possibly called TRBD1 or TRBD2 (5 bases each). Germline lookup yields CDR1 SGHTA and CDR2 FQGNSA. Trimming took 1 base from V and 2 from J, leaving 12 bases between them. The CDR3 runs 15 residues. CDR3 coding DNA: TGTGCCAGCAGCTTAGTCGACAGCGGTACCTACGAGCAGTACTTC. It encodes CASSLVDSGTYEQYF.

A few counts support this clonotype. V is TRBV12-3 or TRBV12-4 and J is TRBJ2-5; 11 bases match TRBD2. The V segment lost 6 bases and the J segment 1 base; nucleotides outside the gene matches: 7. This CDR3 is 16 amino acids long. In nucleotides, the CDR3 is TGTGCCAGCAGCCAGGAGACTAGCGGGGTCCAAGAGACCCAGTACTTC. It is translated as CASSQETSGVQETQYF.

The gene calls are TRBV12-3 or TRBV12-4 and TRBJ2-7; no definite D call. The CDR3 loop spans 12 amino acids. The germline V and J ends were trimmed by 8 bases and 6 bases, with 14 bases remaining between them. Written as DNA, the CDR3 is TGTGCCAGCTCGGAAACCGCTCGCGAGCAGTACTTC. This sequence encodes CASSETAREQYF.

This clonotype was picked up a small number of times. The chain employs TRBV12-3 or TRBV12-4 and TRBJ2-7; D is uncertain. The CDR3 is 11 residues long. V lost 8 bases and J lost 0, with 5 bases in between. CDR3 amino acids: CASAYSYEQYF. CDR3 coding DNA: TGTGCCAGCGCCTACTCCTACGAGCAGTACTTC.

CDR3 sequence: CASSRLGGATEAFF. CDR3 in DNA: TGTGCCAGCTCACGACTTGGAGGGGCCACTGAAGCTTTCTTT. The genes are TRBV18 and TRBJ1-1; tentative D call: TRBD1 (5 bases). Germline CDR1 is KGHSH and CDR2 is LQKENI. This CDR3 has 14 amino acids. The V gene lost 4 bases and the J gene lost 4 bases, with 13 bases spanning the gap.

A few counts support this clonotype. CDR3 protein: CASSGLAGGWSSTDTQYF. The CDR3 bases are TGTGCCAGCAGTGGACTAGCGGGAGGTTGGTCCTCCACAGATACGCAGTATTTT. This rearrangement joins TRBV12-3 or TRBV12-4 to TRBJ2-3; 14 nucleotides agree with TRBD2. Losses at the gene ends were 5 bases for V and 2 bases for J; bases not matched to a gene: 9. The CDR3 consists of 18 residues.

The chain employs TRBV11-2 and TRBJ2-3; 12 bases fit TRBD2. V shed 5 bases, J shed 4 bases, and the junction held 7 bases outside the gene matches. The CDR3 spans 16 residues. From germline, CDR1 is SGHAT and CDR2 FQNNGV. CDR3 DNA sequence: TGTGCCAGCAGCCACAGACTAGCGGGAGCCGCAGATACGCAGTATTTT. It codes for CASSHRLAGAADTQYF. The complete variable domain, with remaining parts taken from reference TRBV11-2 and TRBJ2-3, reads EAGVAQSPRYKIIEKRQSVAFWCNPISGHATLYWYQQILGQGPKLLIQFQNNGVVDDSQLPKDRFSAERLKGVDSTLKIQPAKLEDSAVYLCASSHRLAGAADTQYFGPGTRLTVL.

This clonotype was seen a few times. This chain links TRBV6-5 with TRBJ2-1, with D possibly being TRBD2 (5 bases). The ends were cut back, 2 bases at V and 4 bases at J, with 12 bases in the middle. The CDR3 is 15 residues long. Germline CDR1 MNHEY, CDR2 SVGAGI. CDR3 region: CASSYDSRGYNEQFF. Written as DNA, the CDR3 is TGTGCCAGCAGTTACGATTCTCGGGGTTACAATGAGCAGTTCTTC.